The T cell receptor beta chain described here comes from a study of glioma-infiltrating T cells. Study-wide background: About one million peripheral T cells were targeted at about 4- to 10-fold coverage.

Amplification of TCR alpha and beta CDR3 regions from RNA used iRepertoire nested multiplex PCR. In TCRdb, the multiplex PCR reads were re-called with MiXCR into one record per CDR3 protein. The data hold about 410,000 distinct CDR3 sequences, with 41% observed a single time. To note about this clonotype: The target antigen is unknown. This may arise from a read error, as a much more abundant clone is one base away.

Whole-study findings and limits: Tissue-blood divergence was below expectation in non-neoplastic patients, above in gliomas.

The receptor was derived from a human donor with low-grade glioma or glioblastoma, undergoing nonglioma brain surgery, or in good health (not recorded which). The material sequenced was glioma tissue, nonneoplastic brain tissue, or PBMCs (not recorded which).

The DNA for the CDR3 is TGCAGTGCTAACGGACTACAACTAGATGCGCAGTATTTT. Encoded protein: CSANGLQLDAQYF. V and J are TRBV20-1 and TRBJ2-3, with TRBD2 as a possible D gene (6 bases). This CDR3 has 13 residues. The germline gives CDR1 DFQATT, CDR2 SNEGSKA (reference sequence).